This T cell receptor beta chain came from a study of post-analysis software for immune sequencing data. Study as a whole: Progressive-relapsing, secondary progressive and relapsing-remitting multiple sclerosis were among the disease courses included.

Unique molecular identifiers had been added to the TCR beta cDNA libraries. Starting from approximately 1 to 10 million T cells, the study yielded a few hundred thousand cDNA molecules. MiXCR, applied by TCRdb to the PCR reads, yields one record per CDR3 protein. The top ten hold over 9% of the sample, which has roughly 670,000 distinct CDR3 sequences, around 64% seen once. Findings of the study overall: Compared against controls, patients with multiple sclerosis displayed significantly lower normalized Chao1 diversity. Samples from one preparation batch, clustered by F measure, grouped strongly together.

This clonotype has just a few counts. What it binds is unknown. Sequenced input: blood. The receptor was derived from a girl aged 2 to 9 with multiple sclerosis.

DNA of the CDR3: TGCGCCAGCAGAGCCGGGACAAGTACGCAGTATTTT. Translating gives CASRAGTSTQYF. The chain is built from TRBV5-1 and TRBJ2-3, with a tentative D call TRBD1 (6 bases). The CDR3 runs to 12 residues. The V end was cut by 5 bases, the J end by 8 bases, with 12 bases between. In germline, CDR1 is SGHRS, CDR2 YFSETQ. Filled out from reference TRBV5-1 and TRBJ2-3, the complete variable domain reads KAGVTQTPRYLIKTRGQQVTLSCSPISGHRSVSWYQQTPGQGLQFLFEYFSETQRNKGNFPGRFSGRQFSNSRSEMNVSTLELGDSALYLCASRAGTSTQYFGPGTRLTVL.